The clone carrying this T cell receptor (beta chain) was counted ten times or more. Its antigen is not known. This specimen comes from a study of identical twins. TCRdb passed the 5' RACE reads through MiXCR, listing each CDR3 protein once. The table lists under 300,000 distinct CDR3 sequences, 5% to 7% of them singletons. CDR3 length: 13 residues. The ends were cut back, 5 bases at V and 1 base at J, with 8 bases in the middle. CDR1 is SEHNR, CDR2 FQNEAQ, per germline (reference sequence). Study-level results: These conclusions were based on statistical analysis (cross-sectional, not following the same donors).

These records were also assigned to another study, of T cells expressing NK-cell markers. That paper adds: The share of CD8+ T cells held by dominant NKG2C+ clonotypes was about 1.0-8% in several donors.

This TCR was recovered from a woman aged 18-29 years in good health. The sample was CD8+ T cells sorted from blood. V gene TRBV7-9 combines with J gene TRBJ1-1; D perhaps matches TRBD1 (6 bases). CDR3 DNA sequence: TGTGCCAGCAGCCAGACAGGGAACACTGAAGCTTTCTTT. It is translated as CASSQTGNTEAFF.